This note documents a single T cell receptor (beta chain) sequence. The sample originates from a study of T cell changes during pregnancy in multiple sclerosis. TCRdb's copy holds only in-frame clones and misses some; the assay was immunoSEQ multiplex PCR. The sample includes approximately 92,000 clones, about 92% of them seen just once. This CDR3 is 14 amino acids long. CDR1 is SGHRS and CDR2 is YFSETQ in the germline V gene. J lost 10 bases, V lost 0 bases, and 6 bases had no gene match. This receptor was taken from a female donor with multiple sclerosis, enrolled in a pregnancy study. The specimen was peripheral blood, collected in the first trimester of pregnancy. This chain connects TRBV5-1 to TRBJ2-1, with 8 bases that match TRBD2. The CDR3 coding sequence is TGCGCCAGCAGCTTGGGCGGACTAGCCCGCGAGCAGTTCTTC. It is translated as CASSLGGLAREQFF.